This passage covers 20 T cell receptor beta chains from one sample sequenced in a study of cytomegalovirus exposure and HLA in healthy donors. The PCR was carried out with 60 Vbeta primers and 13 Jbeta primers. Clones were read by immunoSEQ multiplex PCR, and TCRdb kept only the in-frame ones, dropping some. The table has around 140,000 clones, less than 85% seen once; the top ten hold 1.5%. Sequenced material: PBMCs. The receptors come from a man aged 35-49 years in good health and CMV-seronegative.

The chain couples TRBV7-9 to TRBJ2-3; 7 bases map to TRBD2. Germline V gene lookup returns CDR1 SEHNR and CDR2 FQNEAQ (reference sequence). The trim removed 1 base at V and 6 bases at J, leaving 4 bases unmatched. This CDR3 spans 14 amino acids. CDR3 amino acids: CASSLVGGGDTQYF. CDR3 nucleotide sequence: TGTGCCAGCAGCTTAGTGGGGGGAGGGGATACGCAGTATTTT.

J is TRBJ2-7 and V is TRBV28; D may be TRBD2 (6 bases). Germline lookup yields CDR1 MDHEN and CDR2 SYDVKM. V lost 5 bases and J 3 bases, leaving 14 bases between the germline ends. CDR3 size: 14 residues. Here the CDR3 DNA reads TGTGCCAGCAGTCCTCCACGGGGGAACTACGAGCAGTACTTC. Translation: CASSPPRGNYEQYF.

CDR3 coding DNA: TGTGCCATCAGTGAGTCTACTGGACAGGGGGCTCGAGAGACCCAGTACTTC. Its protein product is CAISESTGQGARETQYF. The chain joins TRBV10-3 to TRBJ2-5; 11 positions match TRBD1. The CDR3 spans 17 residues. With V trimmed by 0 bases and J by 4 bases, 7 bases remained unmatched. Germline CDR1 is ENHRY and CDR2 is SYGVKD.

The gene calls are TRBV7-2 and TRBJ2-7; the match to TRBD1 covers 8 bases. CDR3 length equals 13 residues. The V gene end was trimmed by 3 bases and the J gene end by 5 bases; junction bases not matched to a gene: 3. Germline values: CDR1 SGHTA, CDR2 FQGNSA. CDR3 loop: CASSLDRANEQYF. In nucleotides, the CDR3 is TGTGCCAGCAGCTTGGACAGGGCAAACGAGCAGTACTTC.

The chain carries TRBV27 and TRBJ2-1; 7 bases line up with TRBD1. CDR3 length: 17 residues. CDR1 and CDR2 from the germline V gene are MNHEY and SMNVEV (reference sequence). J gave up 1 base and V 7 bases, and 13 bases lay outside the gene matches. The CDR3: CASKPGQSYTSYNEQFF. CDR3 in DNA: TGTGCCAGCAAACCGGGACAGAGCTATACATCCTACAATGAGCAGTTCTTC.

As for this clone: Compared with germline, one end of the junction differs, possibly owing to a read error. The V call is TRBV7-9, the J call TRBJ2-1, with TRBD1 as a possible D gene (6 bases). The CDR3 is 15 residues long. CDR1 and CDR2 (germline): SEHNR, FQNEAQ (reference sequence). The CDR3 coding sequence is TGTTCCAGCAGCTTGGGGGCTAGCTCCTACAATGAGCAGTTCTTC. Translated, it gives CSSSLGASSYNEQFF.

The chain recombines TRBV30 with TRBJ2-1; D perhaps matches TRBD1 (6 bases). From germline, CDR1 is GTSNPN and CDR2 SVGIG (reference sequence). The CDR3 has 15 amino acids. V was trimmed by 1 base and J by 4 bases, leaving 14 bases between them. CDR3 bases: TGTGCCTGGAGTGATGGGGGCGGACCGTACAATGAGCAGTTCTTC. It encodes CAWSDGGGPYNEQFF.

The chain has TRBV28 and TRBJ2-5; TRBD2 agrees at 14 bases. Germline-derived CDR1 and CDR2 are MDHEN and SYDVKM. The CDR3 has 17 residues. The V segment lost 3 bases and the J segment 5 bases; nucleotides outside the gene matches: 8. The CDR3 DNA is TGTGCCAGCAGTTTCCCGACTAGCGGGGGGGCGAGGGAGACCCAGTACTTC. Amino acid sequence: CASSFPTSGGARETQYF.

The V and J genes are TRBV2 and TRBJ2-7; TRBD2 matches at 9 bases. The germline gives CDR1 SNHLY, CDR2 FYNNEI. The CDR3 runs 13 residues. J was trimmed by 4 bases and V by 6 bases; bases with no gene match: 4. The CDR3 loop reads CASRPSGIYEQYF. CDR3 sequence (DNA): TGTGCCAGCAGGCCTAGCGGGATATACGAGCAGTACTTC.

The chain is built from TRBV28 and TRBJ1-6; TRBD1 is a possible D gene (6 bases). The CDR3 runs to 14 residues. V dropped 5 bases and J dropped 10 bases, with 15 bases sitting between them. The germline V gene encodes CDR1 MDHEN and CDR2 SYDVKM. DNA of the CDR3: TGTGCCAGCAGTCCCCCCGGGACAAACTCACCCCTCCACTTT. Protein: CASSPPGTNSPLHF.

The CDR3 nucleotides read TGTGCCAGCAGCCTCCGACTAGCGGGAGGGCCGAGCACCGGGGAGCTGTTTTTT. It codes for CASSLRLAGGPSTGELFF. The V call is TRBV7-3, the J call TRBJ2-2; 14 positions match TRBD2. CDR1 is SGHTA, CDR2 FQGTGA, per germline. The CDR3 has 18 amino acids. V shed 5 bases, J shed 4 bases, and the junction held 9 bases outside the gene matches.

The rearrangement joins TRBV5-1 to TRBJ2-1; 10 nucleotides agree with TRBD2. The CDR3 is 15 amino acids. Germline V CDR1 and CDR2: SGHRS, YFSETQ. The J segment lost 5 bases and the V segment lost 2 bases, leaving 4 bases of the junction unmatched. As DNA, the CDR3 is TGCGCCAGCAGCTTTGGAGCGGGAGGGAACAATGAGCAGTTCTTC. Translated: CASSFGAGGNNEQFF. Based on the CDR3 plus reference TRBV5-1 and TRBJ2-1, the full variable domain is KAGVTQTPRYLIKTRGQQVTLSCSPISGHRSVSWYQQTPGQGLQFLFEYFSETQRNKGNFPGRFSGRQFSNSRSEMNVSTLELGDSALYLCASSFGAGGNNEQFFGPGTRLTVL.

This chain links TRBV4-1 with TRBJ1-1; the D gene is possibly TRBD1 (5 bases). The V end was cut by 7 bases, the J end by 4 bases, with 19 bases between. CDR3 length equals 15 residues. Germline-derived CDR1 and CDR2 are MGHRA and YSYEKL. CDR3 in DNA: TGCGCCAGCACGGAGCGAAGTGGGGGGACCACTGAAGCTTTCTTT. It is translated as CASTERSGGTTEAFF.

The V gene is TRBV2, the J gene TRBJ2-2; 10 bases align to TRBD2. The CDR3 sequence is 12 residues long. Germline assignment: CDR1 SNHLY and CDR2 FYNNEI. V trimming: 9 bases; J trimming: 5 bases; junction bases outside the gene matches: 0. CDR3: CARAGGTGELFF. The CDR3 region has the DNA TGTGCCAGAGCGGGGGGGACCGGGGAGCTGTTTTTT.

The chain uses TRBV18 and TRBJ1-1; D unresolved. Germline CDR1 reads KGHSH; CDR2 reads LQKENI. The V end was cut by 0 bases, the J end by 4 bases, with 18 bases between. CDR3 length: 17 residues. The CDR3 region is CASSPPVLRGIGTEAFF. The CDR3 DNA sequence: TGTGCCAGCTCACCACCTGTTCTCCGGGGAATTGGCACTGAAGCTTTCTTT.

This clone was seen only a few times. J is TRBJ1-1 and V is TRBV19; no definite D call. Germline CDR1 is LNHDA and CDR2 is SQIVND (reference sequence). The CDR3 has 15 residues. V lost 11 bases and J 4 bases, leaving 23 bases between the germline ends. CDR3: CAASPGRAGTTEAFF. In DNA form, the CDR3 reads TGTGCCGCAAGCCCCGGTAGGGCGGGCACCACTGAAGCTTTCTTT.

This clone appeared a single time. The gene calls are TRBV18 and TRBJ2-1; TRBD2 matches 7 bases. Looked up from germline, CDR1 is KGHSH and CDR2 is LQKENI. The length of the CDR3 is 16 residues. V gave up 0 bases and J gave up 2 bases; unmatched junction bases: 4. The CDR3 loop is CASSPPAGVPYNEQFF. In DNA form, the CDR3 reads TGTGCCAGCTCACCACCTGCGGGAGTTCCCTACAATGAGCAGTTCTTC.

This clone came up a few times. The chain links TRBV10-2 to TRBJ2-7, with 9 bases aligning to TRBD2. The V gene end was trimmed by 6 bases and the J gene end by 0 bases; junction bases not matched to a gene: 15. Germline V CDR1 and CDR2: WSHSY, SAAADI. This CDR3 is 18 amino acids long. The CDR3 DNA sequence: TGCGCCAGCAGGCCCGCATTCAGCGGGGGGCTGAACTCCTACGAGCAGTACTTC. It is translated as CASRPAFSGGLNSYEQYF.

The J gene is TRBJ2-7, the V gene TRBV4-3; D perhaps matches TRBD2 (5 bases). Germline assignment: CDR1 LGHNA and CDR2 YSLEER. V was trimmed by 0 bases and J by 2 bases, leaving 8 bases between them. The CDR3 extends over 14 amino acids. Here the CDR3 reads CASSQETGTYEQYF. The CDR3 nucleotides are TGCGCCAGCAGCCAAGAAACCGGGACCTACGAGCAGTACTTC.

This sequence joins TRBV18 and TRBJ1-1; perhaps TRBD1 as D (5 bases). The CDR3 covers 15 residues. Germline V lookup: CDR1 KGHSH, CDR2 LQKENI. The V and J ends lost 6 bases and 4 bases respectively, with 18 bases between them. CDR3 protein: CASSSAGGEVTEAFF. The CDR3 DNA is TGTGCCAGCTCCTCCGCCGGAGGGGAGGTCACTGAAGCTTTCTTT.